The present entry profiles one TCR beta chain with its context. Its antigen is unknown. V was trimmed by 8 bases and J by 3 bases, leaving 14 bases between them. Germline CDR1 is MNHEY and CDR2 is SVGAGI. This CDR3 contains 14 residues. Sorted subsets were amplified in replicate PCRs using around 220 ng DNA, 30,000 to 35,000 T cell genomes. Data came from immunoSEQ multiplex PCR; TCRdb stores just in-frame clones and leaves some out. The table shows approximately 2.5 million clones, with more than 80% occurring only once. The data derive from a study of shared clonotypes between healthy human individuals. Overall study results and limits: Even with large depth, rarefaction showed that sorted-subset sequencing was incomplete. Larger estimated richness was generally seen in naive subsets than in memory subsets.

The chain links TRBV6-5 to TRBJ1-5; unclear D gene. Specimen: naive CD4+ T cells sorted from blood. Subset given: CD45RA+ positively selected. This receptor was identified in a man younger than 30 in good health. The CDR3 coding sequence is TGTGCCAGCTCGTTACAGAGACACAATCAGCCCCAGCATTTT. The encoded protein is CASSLQRHNQPQHF.